These 9 T cell receptor beta chains originate from one sample sequenced in a study of blood T cell repertoires in COVID-19. The assay was immunoSEQ multiplex PCR, and TCRdb's table has in-frame clones only and misses some. The sample consists of 400,000 to 550,000 clones, around 90% of them appearing once. Sequenced material: PBMCs or T cells enriched from blood (not recorded which). These receptors were taken from a young woman with acute COVID-19.

This chain uses TRBV30 with TRBJ2-1; TRBD2 matches 11 bases. Looked up from germline, CDR1 is GTSNPN and CDR2 is SVGIG (reference sequence). Trimming at V came to 5 bases and at J to 9 bases, leaving 6 bases not matched to a gene. The CDR3 loop spans 13 amino acids. The CDR3, as DNA: TGTGCCTGGTTTAGCGGGAGGGCCACTGAGCAGTTCTTC. This sequence encodes CAWFSGRATEQFF.

The V call is TRBV11-2, the J call TRBJ1-2; TRBD1 might be the D (5 bases). Germline CDR1 SGHAT, CDR2 FQNNGV. V lost 1 base and J 4 bases, leaving 10 bases between the germline ends. CDR3 length: 14 amino acids. The CDR3 nucleotides read TGTGCCAGCAGCTTAGCTAGCGGGGGCTATGGCTACACCTTC. Its translation: CASSLASGGYGYTF.

The chain joins TRBV6-1 to TRBJ1-2; D not resolved. The CDR3 is made up of 14 amino acids. CDR1 is MNHNS, CDR2 SASEGT, per germline. Trimming stripped 3 bases from V and 7 bases from J, with 15 bases between. The chain's CDR3 is CASSERGEASGYTF. The CDR3 bases are TGTGCCAGCAGTGAGAGAGGTGAGGCATCTGGCTACACCTTC.

This clone was counted once. The genes are TRBV14 and TRBJ1-2; D gene uncertain. With 1 base removed from V and 4 bases from J, the gap between germline ends came to 13 bases. Germline values: CDR1 SGHDN, CDR2 FVKESK. This CDR3 region has 15 residues. The CDR3 region is CASSQVVAGGYGYTF. CDR3 nucleotide sequence: TGTGCCAGCAGCCAAGTCGTGGCAGGAGGCTATGGCTACACCTTC.

The chain is built from TRBV5-5 and TRBJ1-1, with TRBD1 as a possible D gene (6 bases). Per the germline V gene, CDR1 is SGHKS and CDR2 is YYEKEE (reference sequence). V dropped 0 bases and J dropped 2 bases, with 11 bases sitting between them. This CDR3 contains 15 residues. CDR3 sequence reads: CASSLAWTVNTEAFF. CDR3 bases: TGTGCCAGCAGCTTGGCCTGGACAGTTAACACTGAAGCTTTCTTT.

The chain has TRBV4-1 and TRBJ2-1; 12 positions agree with TRBD2. Per the germline V gene, CDR1 is MGHRA and CDR2 is YSYEKL. This CDR3 comprises 20 residues. V was clipped by 5 bases and J by 4 bases; unmatched bases: 18. The CDR3 reads CASSYAPTSGSIISYNEQFF. Here the CDR3 DNA reads TGCGCCAGCAGCTATGCCCCGACTAGCGGGAGTATTATTTCTTACAATGAGCAGTTCTTC.

The CDR3 DNA reads TGTGCCAGCAGCGGACAGGGATCCAACTATGGCTACACCTTC. Its protein product is CASSGQGSNYGYTF. The chain employs TRBV28 and TRBJ1-2; 8 bases line up with TRBD1. CDR3 length: 14 amino acids. V lost 6 bases and J lost 2; bases outside the gene matches: 5. Germline assignment: CDR1 MDHEN and CDR2 SYDVKM.

This clone was counted only a few times. This chain connects TRBV28 to TRBJ1-4, with a weak D call TRBD1 (5 bases). Trimming shortened V by 7 bases and J by 5 bases, and 11 bases separated the two germline ends. Germline-derived CDR1 and CDR2 are MDHEN and SYDVKM. This CDR3 is built from 13 residues. The CDR3 here is CASNTPGNEKLFF. The DNA of the CDR3 is TGTGCCAGCAATACACCAGGGAATGAAAAACTGTTTTTT.

With respect to this clone: The same CDR3 can be traced to other DNA sequences in this sample. The gene calls are TRBV5-1 and TRBJ2-5, with D possibly TRBD1 on 5 matching bases. The CDR3 is made up of 15 amino acids. In germline, CDR1 is SGHRS, CDR2 YFSETQ. V was cut by 0 bases and J by 0 bases, with 9 bases left in between. The CDR3 is CASSLGQGYQETQYF. Written as DNA, the CDR3 is TGCGCCAGCAGCTTGGGCCAGGGATACCAAGAGACCCAGTACTTC.